This is a list of T cell receptor beta chains from one sample in a study of sequential checkpoint blockade in melanoma. Using immunoSEQ multiplex PCR, the repertoire was profiled, and TCRdb retains in-frame clones only, with some absent. The sample carries 5,500 to 7,000 clones, over 20% recorded once. The source was tumor tissue (inferred from file names), collected from a patient given nivolumab and ipilimumab in sequence. The source of these receptors is a human donor with melanoma. Each CDR3 is given with its conserved first and last residue. The D gene is left open where the match is weak. Clone size is shown for a subset of rows, as once, few, many or a class of expanded clone.

>TRBD1|TRBV6-8|TRBJ1-1|14|-
TGTGCCAGCAGTTACCCAGGGGGCAACACTGAAGCTTTCTTT
CASSYPGGNTEAFF
>-|TRBV19|TRBJ1-1|13|-
TGTGCCAGTAGTATAGTAGCCGGCACTGAAGCTTTCTTT
CASSIVAGTEAFF
>TRBD1|TRBV11-3|TRBJ2-7|15|few
TGTGCCAGCAGCTTCCCAGGACAGGGGGCCTACGAGCAGTACTTC
CASSFPGQGAYEQYF
>TRBD1|TRBV19|TRBJ2-1|15|-
TGTGCCAGTAGTACTCCCGGACAGGGAAACAATGAGCAGTTCTTC
CASSTPGQGNNEQFF
>-|TRBV11-3|TRBJ1-1|16|medium-sized
TGTGCCAGCACCTCCCGCAGAGGGGTCCGGAACACTGAAGCTTTCTTT
CASTSRRGVRNTEAFF
>TRBD1|TRBV11-3|TRBJ1-2|16|-
TGTGCCAGCAGCCCGAGGGACAGGGGAGCTAACTATGGCTACACCTTC
CASSPRDRGANYGYTF
>TRBD2|TRBV11-3|TRBJ2-3|16|many
TGTGCCAGCAGCCCCGGGATAGCGGGAGACGCAGATACGCAGTATTTT
CASSPGIAGDADTQYF
>-|TRBV6-8|TRBJ1-2|14|-
TGTGCCAGCAGAGAGAGGGCCCAAAGCGGTGGCTACACCTTC
CASRERAQSGGYTF
>TRBD2|TRBV6-8|TRBJ2-1|13|-
TGTGCCAGCAGTCCCCGGGGTAGCGGGGATATCTTCTTC
CASSPRGSGDIFF
>-|TRBV6-8|TRBJ2-5|13|-
TGTGCCAGCAGTTATAGCGCAAAAGAGACCCAGTACTTC
CASSYSAKETQYF
>TRBD1|TRBV11-3|TRBJ1-1|16|many
TGTGCCAGCAGCCAACCGGCTCCGGGACAGGGAAGTGAAGCTTTCTTT
CASSQPAPGQGSEAFF
>-|TRBV5-1|TRBJ1-1|15|-
TGCGCCAGCAGCTTGGGGGTCAAAATGAACACTGAAGCTTTCTTT
CASSLGVKMNTEAFF
>-|TRBV19|TRBJ1-1|14|-
TGTGCCAGTAGTAACCGAGGACTTTACACTGAAGCTTTCTTT
CASSNRGLYTEAFF
>-|TRBV11-3|TRBJ1-1|16|many
TGTGCCAGCAGCACATCCCCGGGACCCCGAAACACTGAAGCTTTCTTT
CASSTSPGPRNTEAFF
>TRBD2|TRBV4-1|TRBJ2-5|16|many
TGCGCCAGCAGCCGGACTAGCGGGAGAGGGGGGGAGACCCAGTACTTC
CASSRTSGRGGETQYF
>TRBD1|TRBV5-1|TRBJ2-5|17|-
TGCGCCAGCTCCAAAAGGGCCCTTCAGGGGGCGGGAGAGACCCAGTACTTC
CASSKRALQGAGETQYF
>TRBD2|TRBV6-8|TRBJ2-6|18|many
TGTGCCAGCAGTTACTCTCTGCGGGAGTTTACTGGGGCCAACGTCCTGACTTTC
CASSYSLREFTGANVLTF
>TRBD2|TRBV6-8|TRBJ2-7|15|few
TGTGCCAGCAGTTATAGTATAGCGGGAAACTACGAGCAGTACTTC
CASSYSIAGNYEQYF
>-|TRBV9|TRBJ2-3|12|-
TGTGCCAGCGGATCCGTCACAGATACGCAGTATTTT
CASGSVTDTQYF
>-|TRBV23-1|TRBJ1-2|13|-
TGCGCCAGCTCCCGCCGGGATAACTATGGCTACACCTTC
CASSRRDNYGYTF
>-|TRBV5-1|TRBJ2-5|14|-
TGCGCCAGCAGCCCCGACAGGGAGGGAGGGACCCAGTACTTC
CASSPDREGGTQYF
>-|TRBV9|TRBJ2-2|14|few
TGTGCCAGCAGCGTAGGACTAATGGCCGGGGAGCTGTTTTTT
CASSVGLMAGELFF
>TRBD2|TRBV10-2|TRBJ2-7|15|-
TGCGCCAGCAGGGAAGACAGCGGGGGAGTCTACGAGCAGTACTTC
CASREDSGGVYEQYF
>TRBD2|TRBV4-1|TRBJ2-1|14|few
TGCGCCAGCAGCGTAGCGGGGCGATACAATGAGCAGTTCTTC
CASSVAGRYNEQFF
>-|TRBV11-3|TRBJ2-1|15|many
TGTGCCAGCCTTCCGACGAGGGTAGGAAACAATGAGCAGTTCTTC
CASLPTRVGNNEQFF
>TRBD2|TRBV10-2|TRBJ2-1|16|-
TGCGCCAGCAGTATGGGGGGACTAGCGGAGAACAATGAGCAGTTCTTC
CASSMGGLAENNEQFF
>-|TRBV12-5|TRBJ2-1|14|-
TGTGCCAGCTTGTGGGGAGACCGTTTCCATGAGCAGTTCTTC
CASLWGDRFHEQFF
>TRBD1|TRBV9|TRBJ1-2|15|-
TGTGCCAGCAGTGCCTCGGGACAGCTAAACTATGGCTACACCTTC
CASSASGQLNYGYTF
>-|TRBV11-3|TRBJ2-5|15|-
TGTGCCAGCAGCTTAGGGCTTAGCCGCCAAGAGACCCAGTACTTC
CASSLGLSRQETQYF